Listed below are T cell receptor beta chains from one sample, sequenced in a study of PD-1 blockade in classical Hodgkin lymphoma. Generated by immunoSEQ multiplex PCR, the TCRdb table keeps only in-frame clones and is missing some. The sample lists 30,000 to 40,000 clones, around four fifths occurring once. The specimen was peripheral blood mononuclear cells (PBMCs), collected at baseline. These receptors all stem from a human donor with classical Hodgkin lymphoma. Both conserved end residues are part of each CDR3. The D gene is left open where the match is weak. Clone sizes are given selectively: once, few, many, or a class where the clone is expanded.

CDR3 DNA: TGTGCCTGGAGGCTCTCTGGGGCCAACGTCCTGACTTTC
CDR3 protein: CAWRLSGANVLTF
D gene: -
J gene: TRBJ2-6
clone size: -
CDR3 length: 13
V gene: TRBV30

CDR3 DNA: TGTGCCAGCAGCTTGGTTTTCACTGAAGCTTTCTTT
CDR3 protein: CASSLVFTEAFF
D gene: -
J gene: TRBJ1-1
clone size: -
CDR3 length: 12
V gene: TRBV5-5

CDR3 DNA: TGTGCCAGTAGTATAGTTAGGACTAGGGCAGATACGCAGTATTTT
CDR3 protein: CASSIVRTRADTQYF
D gene: TRBD2
J gene: TRBJ2-3
clone size: -
CDR3 length: 15
V gene: TRBV19

CDR3 DNA: TGTGCCAGCAGCGTAGGATTAGCGGGGGGGGGCACAGATACGCAGTATTTT
CDR3 protein: CASSVGLAGGGTDTQYF
D gene: TRBD2
J gene: TRBJ2-3
clone size: -
CDR3 length: 17
V gene: TRBV9

CDR3 DNA: TGCGCCAGCAGCCAAGATTCTGGCAGAAGCTCTGGAAACACCATATATTTT
CDR3 protein: CASSQDSGRSSGNTIYF
D gene: -
J gene: TRBJ1-3
clone size: -
CDR3 length: 17
V gene: TRBV4-3

CDR3 DNA: TGTGCTAGCAGCTTAGGTGGGGGCTCTGGGGAGACCCAGTACTTC
CDR3 protein: CASSLGGGSGETQYF
D gene: -
J gene: TRBJ2-5
clone size: -
CDR3 length: 15
V gene: TRBV7-7

CDR3 DNA: TGTGCCAGCAGCTTGTCTCTGGGGGCAGGGGTCACTGAAGCTTTCTTT
CDR3 protein: CASSLSLGAGVTEAFF
D gene: -
J gene: TRBJ1-1
clone size: -
CDR3 length: 16
V gene: TRBV5-6

CDR3 DNA: TGCGCCAGCAGCTTGGAATCGGGAAGCTCCTACGAGCAGTACTTC
CDR3 protein: CASSLESGSSYEQYF
D gene: -
J gene: TRBJ2-7
clone size: -
CDR3 length: 15
V gene: TRBV5-1

CDR3 DNA: TGTGCCAGCAGCTTAGCTCGAAGGTACACCGGGGAGCTGTTTTTT
CDR3 protein: CASSLARRYTGELFF
D gene: -
J gene: TRBJ2-2
clone size: -
CDR3 length: 15
V gene: TRBV11-3

CDR3 DNA: TGTGCCAGCAGCTTAAACGGGATTCTAGATTCACCCCTCCACTTT
CDR3 protein: CASSLNGILDSPLHF
D gene: -
J gene: TRBJ1-6
clone size: few
CDR3 length: 15
V gene: TRBV11-2

CDR3 DNA: TGTGCCAGCAGTGAAGCCGGGACAGGGAACACTGAAGCTTTCTTT
CDR3 protein: CASSEAGTGNTEAFF
D gene: TRBD1
J gene: TRBJ1-1
clone size: -
CDR3 length: 15
V gene: TRBV6-1

CDR3 DNA: TGTGCCAGCAGGTCACAGGGGAGCACCGGGGAGCTGTTTTTT
CDR3 protein: CASRSQGSTGELFF
D gene: TRBD1
J gene: TRBJ2-2
clone size: once
CDR3 length: 14
V gene: TRBV5-6

CDR3 DNA: TGTGCCATCAGTGACAGAGACCCTGTGGATGGCTACACCTTC
CDR3 protein: CAISDRDPVDGYTF
D gene: -
J gene: TRBJ1-2
clone size: once
CDR3 length: 14
V gene: TRBV10-3

CDR3 DNA: TGTGCCAGCAGTTACTCTGACCGGTCCTACGAGCAGTACTTC
CDR3 protein: CASSYSDRSYEQYF
D gene: -
J gene: TRBJ2-7
clone size: few
CDR3 length: 14
V gene: TRBV6-5

CDR3 DNA: TGTGCCAGCAGTGAACAGGCAGGGAATTCACCCCTCCACTTT
CDR3 protein: CASSEQAGNSPLHF
D gene: -
J gene: TRBJ1-6
clone size: few
CDR3 length: 14
V gene: TRBV6-1

CDR3 DNA: TGCGCCAGCAGCCAAACAACGACAGGGAGGGAGACCCAGTACTTC
CDR3 protein: CASSQTTTGRETQYF
D gene: -
J gene: TRBJ2-5
clone size: -
CDR3 length: 15
V gene: TRBV5-1

CDR3 DNA: TGTGCCAGCAGGCCCCCGGGGGCGATTTTATACGAGCAGTACTTC
CDR3 protein: CASRPPGAILYEQYF
D gene: -
J gene: TRBJ2-7
clone size: -
CDR3 length: 15
V gene: TRBV11-2

CDR3 DNA: TGTGCCAGCAGCCTCGCTAGCGGGGGGGCTTCAGATACGCAGTATTTT
CDR3 protein: CASSLASGGASDTQYF
D gene: TRBD2
J gene: TRBJ2-3
clone size: -
CDR3 length: 16
V gene: TRBV7-2

CDR3 DNA: TGTGCCAGCAGCCCGGTGAACAGGGGTCAGGGTGAGCAGTTCTTC
CDR3 protein: CASSPVNRGQGEQFF
D gene: TRBD1
J gene: TRBJ2-1
clone size: few
CDR3 length: 15
V gene: TRBV6-5

CDR3 DNA: TGTGCCACCAGCAGAGACCGCGGGGGAGGGGCCAACGTCCTGACTTTC
CDR3 protein: CATSRDRGGGANVLTF
D gene: TRBD2
J gene: TRBJ2-6
clone size: -
CDR3 length: 16
V gene: TRBV15

CDR3 DNA: TGTGCCAGCAGCCTCGGACAGCCGTCCTACGAGCAGTACTTC
CDR3 protein: CASSLGQPSYEQYF
D gene: -
J gene: TRBJ2-7
clone size: -
CDR3 length: 14
V gene: TRBV7-2

CDR3 DNA: TGCGCCAGCAGCTTCGGGACTAGCGGGGGGAGGGCGGAGACCCAGTACTTC
CDR3 protein: CASSFGTSGGRAETQYF
D gene: TRBD2
J gene: TRBJ2-5
clone size: -
CDR3 length: 17
V gene: TRBV5-1

CDR3 DNA: TGTGCCAGCACCATACAGGCAAATTCACCCCTCCACTTT
CDR3 protein: CASTIQANSPLHF
D gene: -
J gene: TRBJ1-6
clone size: few
CDR3 length: 13
V gene: TRBV6-5

CDR3 DNA: TGTGCCAGCCGCGAATTTATACAGGGAAAAGGTGGCTACACCTTC
CDR3 protein: CASREFIQGKGGYTF
D gene: -
J gene: TRBJ1-2
clone size: -
CDR3 length: 15
V gene: TRBV2

CDR3 DNA: TGCGCCAGCAGCTTGGGATCTGCTAACTATGGCTACACCTTC
CDR3 protein: CASSLGSANYGYTF
D gene: -
J gene: TRBJ1-2
clone size: -
CDR3 length: 14
V gene: TRBV5-1

CDR3 DNA: TGTGCCAGCAGCACGGACAGCCCGGGGACCTCACCCCTCCACTTT
CDR3 protein: CASSTDSPGTSPLHF
D gene: -
J gene: TRBJ1-6
clone size: -
CDR3 length: 15
V gene: TRBV27

CDR3 DNA: TGTGCCAGTAGTAAAGGCAGGGGCGGGAACTATGGCTACACCTTC
CDR3 protein: CASSKGRGGNYGYTF
D gene: -
J gene: TRBJ1-2
clone size: -
CDR3 length: 15
V gene: TRBV19

CDR3 DNA: TGTGCCGGCCTGGAGGGTACCTCTGGAAACACCATATATTTT
CDR3 protein: CAGLEGTSGNTIYF
D gene: -
J gene: TRBJ1-3
clone size: -
CDR3 length: 14
V gene: TRBV6-1

CDR3 DNA: TGTGCCAGCAGCTTAGCGCGAATGCAATCGGAGCAGTACTTC
CDR3 protein: CASSLARMQSEQYF
D gene: -
J gene: TRBJ2-7
clone size: -
CDR3 length: 14
V gene: TRBV7-9

CDR3 DNA: TGTGCCAGCACCTTGGGTGGTAGCGGGGACAACACCGGGGAGCTGTTTTTT
CDR3 protein: CASTLGGSGDNTGELFF
D gene: TRBD2
J gene: TRBJ2-2
clone size: -
CDR3 length: 17
V gene: TRBV7-9

CDR3 DNA: TGTGCCAGCAGCCCCGATTTGACAGTTAACTATGGCTACACCTTC
CDR3 protein: CASSPDLTVNYGYTF
D gene: -
J gene: TRBJ1-2
clone size: -
CDR3 length: 15
V gene: TRBV7-9

CDR3 DNA: TGTGCCAGCAGCCCGATATCCGGGACAGGGGTGAACACTGAAGCTTTCTTT
CDR3 protein: CASSPISGTGVNTEAFF
D gene: TRBD1
J gene: TRBJ1-1
clone size: -
CDR3 length: 17
V gene: TRBV7-2

CDR3 DNA: TGTGCCAGCAGTTTAGGATCGGGGGTCAGGGAGCTGTTTTTT
CDR3 protein: CASSLGSGVRELFF
D gene: -
J gene: TRBJ2-2
clone size: -
CDR3 length: 14
V gene: TRBV27

CDR3 DNA: TGTGCCAGAAGCCTCAAGAGAGAGACCCAGTACTTC
CDR3 protein: CARSLKRETQYF
D gene: -
J gene: TRBJ2-5
clone size: -
CDR3 length: 12
V gene: TRBV5-3

CDR3 DNA: TGTGCCTGGAGTACAACCGGGACTAGCGAGGTATTTGAGCAGTTCTTC
CDR3 protein: CAWSTTGTSEVFEQFF
D gene: TRBD2
J gene: TRBJ2-1
clone size: few
CDR3 length: 16
V gene: TRBV30

CDR3 DNA: TGTGCCAGCAGCGCCCGGGGAGGGACCGGAAACACCATATATTTT
CDR3 protein: CASSARGGTGNTIYF
D gene: -
J gene: TRBJ1-3
clone size: -
CDR3 length: 15
V gene: TRBV7-9

CDR3 DNA: TGTGCCAGCTCACCTCTTTCGGGACAGAGCTATGGCTACACCTTC
CDR3 protein: CASSPLSGQSYGYTF
D gene: TRBD1
J gene: TRBJ1-2
clone size: -
CDR3 length: 15
V gene: TRBV18

CDR3 DNA: TGTGCCAGCAGCTTAGACAGGGATCGCTATGGCTACACCTTC
CDR3 protein: CASSLDRDRYGYTF
D gene: -
J gene: TRBJ1-2
clone size: once
CDR3 length: 14
V gene: TRBV7-2

CDR3 DNA: TGTGCCAGTAGTTGGGGACATGAAGCAACTAATGAAAAACTGTTTTTT
CDR3 protein: CASSWGHEATNEKLFF
D gene: -
J gene: TRBJ1-4
clone size: -
CDR3 length: 16
V gene: TRBV19

CDR3 DNA: TGTGCCAGCAGCTCCCGAGCGGTGGAGACCCAGTACTTC
CDR3 protein: CASSSRAVETQYF
D gene: -
J gene: TRBJ2-5
clone size: -
CDR3 length: 13
V gene: TRBV7-2

CDR3 DNA: TGTGCCATCAGTGAGGGGACTAGCGGGGGCAATGAGCAGTTCTTC
CDR3 protein: CAISEGTSGGNEQFF
D gene: TRBD2
J gene: TRBJ2-1
clone size: -
CDR3 length: 15
V gene: TRBV10-3

CDR3 DNA: TGTGCCAGCAGCGTAGCTTCCAGGAACACCGGGGAGCTGTTTTTT
CDR3 protein: CASSVASRNTGELFF
D gene: -
J gene: TRBJ2-2
clone size: -
CDR3 length: 15
V gene: TRBV9

CDR3 DNA: TGTGCCTGGAGTTATGGGACCAACAATGAGCAGTTCTTC
CDR3 protein: CAWSYGTNNEQFF
D gene: -
J gene: TRBJ2-1
clone size: few
CDR3 length: 13
V gene: TRBV30